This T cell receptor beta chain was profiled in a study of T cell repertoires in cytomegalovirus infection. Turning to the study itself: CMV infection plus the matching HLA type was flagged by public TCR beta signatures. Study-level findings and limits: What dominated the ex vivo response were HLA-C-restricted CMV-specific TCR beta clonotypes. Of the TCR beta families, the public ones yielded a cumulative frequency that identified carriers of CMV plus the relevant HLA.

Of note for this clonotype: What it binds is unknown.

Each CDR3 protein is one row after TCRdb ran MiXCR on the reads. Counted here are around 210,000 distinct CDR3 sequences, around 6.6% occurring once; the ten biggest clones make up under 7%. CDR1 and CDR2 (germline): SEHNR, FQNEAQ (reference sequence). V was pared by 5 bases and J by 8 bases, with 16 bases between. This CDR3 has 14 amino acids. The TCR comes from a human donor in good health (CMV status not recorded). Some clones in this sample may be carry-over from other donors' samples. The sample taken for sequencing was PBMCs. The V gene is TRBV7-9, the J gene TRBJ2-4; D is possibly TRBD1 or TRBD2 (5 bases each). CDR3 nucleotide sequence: TGTGCCAGCAGCAACCCGGGACGTGGGGACATTCAGTACTTC. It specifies CASSNPGRGDIQYF.